What follows are 23 T cell receptor beta chains derived from one specimen sequenced in a study of blood T cells in healthy people across ages. Primed by a sample-barcoded 5' primer and a J-beta primer mix, a second PCR proceeded for 7 to 11 cycles. Each CDR3 protein gets one entry after TCRdb re-called the 5' RACE reads with MiXCR. The profile shows hundreds of thousands of distinct CDR3 sequences, 47% of them singletons. The sequenced material came from blood. Receptors originate from a man aged 80 or over in good health.

Details on this clonotype: At one boundary the junction diverges from the germline segment, which might be a read error. This chain connects TRBV12-3 or TRBV12-4 to TRBJ2-3, with 10 bases that match TRBD2. This CDR3 comprises 15 residues. CDR3 loop: CASSRTSGDTDTRYF. CDR3 sequence (DNA): TGTGCCAGCAGCCGGACTAGCGGCGACACAGATACGCGGTATTTT.

This clonotype was seen a handful of times. CDR3 coding DNA: TGCAGTGCTACCACCGGGACTAGCGGGAGTGATACGCAGTATTTT. Amino acid sequence: CSATTGTSGSDTQYF. This chain connects TRBV20-1 to TRBJ2-3, with 14 bases identical to TRBD2. Germline V gene data show CDR1 as DFQATT and CDR2 as SNEGSKA (reference sequence). CDR3 size: 15 residues. The V gene end was trimmed by 4 bases and the J gene end by 6 bases; junction bases not matched to a gene: 6.

The V gene is TRBV4-3, the J gene TRBJ2-7, with a tentative D call TRBD2 (6 bases). Trimming removed 0 bases from V and 2 bases from J, with 11 bases in between. This CDR3 has 15 residues. CDR1 LGHNA and CDR2 YSLEER come from the germline V gene. The CDR3 bases are TGCGCCAGCAGCCAAGATTTTAGCGGCGCCTACGAGCAGTACTTC. Translating it yields CASSQDFSGAYEQYF.

This chain connects TRBV15 to TRBJ2-1, with 9 bases that match TRBD2. This CDR3 contains 16 residues. In germline, CDR1 is LNHNV, CDR2 YYDKDF (reference sequence). Trimming cost V 0 bases and J 0 bases; bases outside gene matches: 0. The CDR3 DNA is TGTGCCACCAGCAGAGATAGCGGGGGCTCCTACAATGAGCAGTTCTTC. It is translated as CATSRDSGGSYNEQFF.

In this sample, this clonotype turned up a few times. The V and J genes are TRBV7-9 and TRBJ2-7; D perhaps matches TRBD2 (5 bases). Trimming took 11 bases from V and 1 from J, leaving 18 bases between them. The CDR3 extends over 14 amino acids. Per the germline V gene, CDR1 is SEHNR and CDR2 is FQNEAQ (reference sequence). CDR3 in amino acids: CAVARSHTSYEQYF. The CDR3 coding sequence is TGTGCCGTAGCGAGGTCCCATACGTCCTACGAGCAGTACTTC.

The table lists this clonotype with many counts. CDR3 bases: TGTGCCAGCAGTGCCCCGGGACGGACACATGAGCAGTTCTTC. This translates into CASSAPGRTHEQFF. This chain joins TRBV6-5 and TRBJ2-1; D is possibly TRBD1 or TRBD2 (5 bases each). This CDR3 comprises 14 residues. V dropped 5 bases and J dropped 8 bases, with 16 bases sitting between them. CDR1 MNHEY and CDR2 SVGAGI come from the germline V gene.

J is TRBJ1-4 and V is TRBV5-1, with 8 positions matching TRBD1. The CDR3 totals 18 residues. CDR1 is SGHRS and CDR2 is YFSETQ in the germline V gene. V lost 1 base, J lost 1 base, and 9 bases stayed unmatched. DNA for the CDR3: TGCGCCAGCAGCTTGTCGGGCAGGGGGCGCCTAACTAATGAAAAACTGTTTTTT. Its protein product is CASSLSGRGRLTNEKLFF.

This clonotype has only a few counts. The V call is TRBV11-2, the J call TRBJ2-7; tentative D call: TRBD2 (5 bases). Germline values: CDR1 SGHAT, CDR2 FQNNGV. This CDR3 region has 16 residues. Deletions cut 1 base from V and 4 bases from J, with 17 bases between. The CDR3 region is CASSLAPGGTFYEQYF. The CDR3 nucleotides read TGTGCCAGCAGCTTAGCCCCCGGAGGAACATTTTACGAGCAGTACTTC.

V usage is TRBV28 and J usage is TRBJ2-5; D is unresolved. This CDR3 spans 12 amino acids. Deletions cut 2 bases from V and 7 bases from J, with 8 bases between. CDR1 is MDHEN, CDR2 SYDVKM, per germline. DNA of the CDR3: TGTGCCAGCAGTTTAACCCTGGGGACCCAGTACTTC. This encodes CASSLTLGTQYF. The full variable domain, completed using reference TRBV28 and TRBJ2-5, is DVKVTQSSRYLVKRTGEKVFLECVQDMDHENMFWYRQDPGLGLRLIYFSYDVKMKEKGDIPEGYSVSREKKERFSLILESASTNQTSMYLCASSLTLGTQYFGPGTRLLVL.

The genes are TRBV12-3 or TRBV12-4 and TRBJ2-4, with TRBD2 matching over 8 bases. The DNA matches TRBJ2-7 better at its end, which makes the J call doubtful. The CDR3 consists of 15 residues. The CDR3 region is CASSLLGGGNYEQYF. CDR3 in DNA: TGTGCCAGCAGTTTATTAGGCGGGGGGAACTACGAGCAGTACTTC.

In regard to this clonotype: This sequence may be a read error, since a much larger clone differs from it by one base. The V call is TRBV6-5, the J call TRBJ2-3, with 7 bases that match TRBD2. The CDR3 length is 15 residues. Germline CDR1 and CDR2: MNHEY and SVGAGI. Written as DNA, the CDR3 is TGTGCCAGCAGTGACTCTTGGGGGACTAAAGATACGCAGTATTTT. The encoded protein is CASSDSWGTKDTQYF.

The chain combines TRBV28 with TRBJ1-2; D is undetermined. CDR3 length equals 12 residues. Looked up from germline, CDR1 is MDHEN and CDR2 is SYDVKM. V dropped 4 bases and J dropped 12 bases, with 15 bases sitting between them. Written as DNA, the CDR3 is TGTGCCAGCAGTTGGATGGGTCAGGCAAACACCTTC. Translating gives CASSWMGQANTF.

This clonotype turned up a few times. The chain links TRBV10-3 to TRBJ2-5; possible D gene TRBD1, 6 bases. CDR3 size: 16 residues. CDR1 and CDR2 from the germline V gene are ENHRY and SYGVKD. Trimming stripped 6 bases from V and 1 base from J, with 18 bases between. CDR3 protein: CAISREALGGQETQYF. CDR3 sequence (DNA): TGTGCCATCAGCAGGGAAGCCTTAGGGGGCCAAGAGACCCAGTACTTC.

This clonotype turned up a few times. The chain is built from TRBV6-5 and TRBJ2-5; D is perhaps TRBD2 (6 bases). TRBJ2-7 explains the end of the DNA better; the J call may be wrong. This CDR3 region has 13 residues. CDR1 and CDR2 from the germline V gene are MNHEY and SVGAGI. The CDR3 DNA reads TGTGCCAGCAGTGACGGAGGGGAATACGAGCAGTACTTC. It codes for CASSDGGEYEQYF.

V usage is TRBV20-1 and J usage is TRBJ2-7; the D gene could be TRBD1 or TRBD2 (6 bases each). V dropped 2 bases and J dropped 5 bases, with 16 bases sitting between them. This CDR3 is built from 14 residues. Per germline, CDR1 DFQATT and CDR2 SNEGSKA (reference sequence). CDR3 sequence: CSARTGGLLNEQYF. The DNA for the CDR3 is TGCAGTGCTAGAACCGGGGGCCTATTGAACGAGCAGTACTTC.

The chain has TRBV12-3 or TRBV12-4 and TRBJ2-1, with TRBD2 matching over 8 bases. This CDR3 is built from 17 residues. With 0 bases clipped from V and 4 bases from J, the junction kept 8 bases outside the gene matches. CDR3 nucleotide sequence: TGTGCCAGCAGTTTAGCCACGGGGGGGGTTACATACAATGAGCAGTTCTTC. This encodes CASSLATGGVTYNEQFF.

The rearrangement joins TRBV2 to TRBJ1-5; no clear D. There are 17 residues in the CDR3. Germline CDR1 SNHLY, CDR2 FYNNEI. Trimming shortened V by 5 bases and J by 0 bases, and 17 bases separated the two germline ends. The CDR3, as DNA: TGTGCCAGCAGTCTACGAGCCGGGCCCCCTAGCAATCAGCCCCAGCATTTT. As protein: CASSLRAGPPSNQPQHF.

The rearrangement uses TRBV7-9 and TRBJ2-3, with 8 nucleotides matching TRBD2. The germline V gene encodes CDR1 SEHNR and CDR2 FQNEAQ (reference sequence). CDR3 length: 14 amino acids. The J segment lost 4 bases and the V segment lost 5 bases, leaving 5 bases of the junction unmatched. The DNA for the CDR3 is TGTGCCAGCAGCGTCTCGGGACTAGCAGATACGCAGTATTTT. It translates to CASSVSGLADTQYF.

The rearrangement joins TRBV29-1 to TRBJ1-5, with a weak D call TRBD1 (5 bases). Looked up from germline, CDR1 is SQVTM and CDR2 is ANQGSEA. CDR3 length equals 14 residues. The V gene lost 0 bases and the J gene lost 2 bases, with 8 bases spanning the gap. The CDR3 bases are TGCAGCGTTGAAGAGGGAGGGGGCAATCAGCCCCAGCATTTT. As protein: CSVEEGGGNQPQHF.

This clonotype came up a few times. The chain carries TRBV6-2 or TRBV6-3 and TRBJ1-1; 7 nucleotides align to TRBD1. Trimming took 4 bases from V and 1 from J; bases not matched to a gene: 3. From germline, CDR1 is MNHEY and CDR2 SVGEGT. The CDR3 is 14 amino acids. The CDR3 nucleotides are TGTGCCAGCAGTTTTAGGGGGCAGAACACTGAAGCTTTCTTT. As protein: CASSFRGQNTEAFF.

This clonotype appeared a few times. J is TRBJ1-1 and V is TRBV7-2; maybe TRBD1 (5 bases). Germline V CDR1 and CDR2: SGHTA, FQGNSA. The V gene lost 1 base and the J gene lost 5 bases, with 14 bases spanning the gap. This CDR3 has 15 amino acids. CDR3 loop: CASSLVGGEWTEAFF. CDR3 DNA sequence: TGTGCCAGCAGCTTAGTGGGGGGAGAGTGGACTGAAGCTTTCTTT.

This rearrangement joins TRBV5-1 to TRBJ2-1; TRBD2 might be the D (5 bases). The germline gives CDR1 SGHRS, CDR2 YFSETQ. With 0 bases removed from V and 9 bases from J, the gap between germline ends came to 13 bases. The CDR3 sequence is 14 residues long. The CDR3 sequence: CASSLAPLEGEQFF. CDR3 coding DNA: TGCGCCAGCAGCTTGGCCCCCCTAGAGGGTGAGCAGTTCTTC.

This chain uses TRBV20-1 with TRBJ2-3; D is unclear. The CDR3 length is 12 residues. Germline V gene lookup returns CDR1 DFQATT and CDR2 SNEGSKA (reference sequence). Trimming took 6 bases from V and 1 from J, leaving 8 bases between them. The CDR3 DNA follows: TGCAGTGCCCACAGCGGCACAGATACGCAGTATTTT. This encodes CSAHSGTDTQYF.